This T cell receptor (beta chain) was sequenced for a study of chemoradiotherapy in HPV16-positive cancers. At the level of the study: Candidate HPV-specific clones and shared TCR motifs came from a couple of HPV16-positive patients.

The CDR3 loop spans 13 amino acids. CDR1 SGHNT and CDR2 YENEEA come from the germline V gene. The V end was cut by 3 bases, the J end by 1 base, with 6 bases between. Clones were sequenced by immunoSEQ multiplex PCR, and TCRdb holds only the in-frame ones, with some missing. Of several thousand clones listed, 87% are singletons. The source of this sequence is a human donor with HPV-associated anogenital cancer. The specimen comprised blood, sampled from a patient who underwent chemoradiotherapy. The rearrangement links TRBV11-3 to TRBJ1-1; D not certain. The CDR3 spells CASSFRQNTEAFF. DNA for the CDR3: TGTGCCAGCAGCTTTAGACAGAACACTGAAGCTTTCTTT.